A single sample is the source of the 14 T cell receptor beta chains below, sequenced in a study of regulatory T cells in long-lasting Graves disease (dated by TCRdb to about 2021). The label giving this sample's time point can be read as: newly diagnosed GD, antithyroid drugs for less than 3 months. For both TCR sequencing and RNA sequencing, RNA was extracted from PBMCs using TRIzol. Library prep was done by multiplex PCR. The reads were generated on an Illumina HiSeq 4000. iRepertoire HTBI primers and Arm-PCR amplification of CDR3 regions were used to construct TCR beta libraries. The raw public data were reprocessed by TCRdb itself: fastp quality trimming at Q25, MiXCR clonotype calling, in-frame beta chains only. Rows matching on CDR3 protein sequence are summarized as one entry with the most common DNA and genes. Present in this sample are some 250,000 distinct CDR3 sequences, 20% to 25% of which were seen just once. 14% of the sample belongs to the ten largest clones.

The sample was peripheral blood mononuclear cells (PBMCs), taken at new diagnosis, from a patient treated with antithyroid drugs. Receptors originate from a female donor with Graves disease.

This chain links TRBV2 with TRBJ2-1; 11 positions agree with TRBD1. The ends lost 4 bases at V and 7 bases at J; junction bases unmatched: 6. The CDR3 runs to 15 residues. CDR1 is SNHLY, CDR2 FYNNEI, per germline. The CDR3 protein is CASSGGDRGVNEQFF. CDR3 coding DNA: TGTGCCAGCAGTGGGGGGGACAGGGGGGTTAATGAGCAGTTCTTC.

The chain is built from TRBV6-2 or TRBV6-3 and TRBJ2-3; D is undetermined. Germline V gene data show CDR1 as MNHEY and CDR2 as SVGEGT. Trimming stripped 2 bases from V and 5 bases from J, with 5 bases between. The CDR3 covers 12 residues. For the CDR3, the DNA is TGTGCCAGCAGTTACCTCCAAGATACGCAGTATTTT. Translated, it gives CASSYLQDTQYF.

On this clonotype: With a far larger clone one base away, a read error is the likely cause. V usage is TRBV11-2 and J usage is TRBJ2-1; TRBD1 matches 9 bases. Near its end, the DNA agrees better with TRBJ2-5, so the J call may be wrong. The CDR3 extends over 15 amino acids. The germline V gene encodes CDR1 SGHAT and CDR2 FQNNGV. The CDR3 here is CVSSLTTGGRETQYF. The CDR3, as DNA: TGTGTCAGCAGTCTAACGACAGGGGGAAGGGAGACCCAGTACTTC.

This clonotype was observed at least ten times. This chain uses TRBV5-1 with TRBJ1-5; 8 bases fit TRBD1. This CDR3 region has 13 residues. The germline V gene encodes CDR1 SGHRS and CDR2 YFSETQ. The V gene end was trimmed by 4 bases and the J gene end by 5 bases; junction bases not matched to a gene: 2. In DNA, the CDR3 is TGCGCCAGCAGCGTGGACAGGGATCAGCCCCAGCATTTT. It yields the protein CASSVDRDQPQHF.

Only one count was recorded for this clonotype. The V and J genes are TRBV7-8 and TRBJ2-7, with 11 bases matching TRBD1. The junction had 10 bases not matched to a gene; V was cut back by 2 bases and J by 7 bases. The V gene's germline CDR1 is SGHVS and CDR2 FQNEAQ. The CDR3 has 16 residues. The DNA of the CDR3 is TGTGCCAGCAGCTTAAGTTCGGGACAGGGGGTGAATGAGCAGTACTTC. Translation: CASSLSSGQGVNEQYF.

This clonotype was seen at least ten times. A read error is possible here, since a much larger clone lies one base away. V is TRBV7-2 and J is TRBJ2-1, with D tentatively TRBD1 (5 bases). Germline values: CDR1 SGHTA, CDR2 FQGNSA. CDR3 length: 13 amino acids. Trimming removed 8 bases from V and 6 bases from J, with 14 bases in between. CDR3 protein: CASFNQGSNEQFF. CDR3 DNA sequence: TGTGCCAGCTTTAATCAGGGATCCAATGAGCAGTTCTTC.

This clonotype was detected many times. The chain has TRBV12-3 or TRBV12-4 and TRBJ1-6, with a tentative D call TRBD1 (5 bases). V lost 3 bases to trimming and J lost 7 bases, with 13 bases between them. This CDR3 spans 15 amino acids. CDR3 protein: CASSFRTGENSPLHF. The CDR3 DNA is TGTGCCAGCAGTTTTCGCACGGGGGAGAATTCACCCCTCCACTTT.

This clonotype showed up many times. This chain joins TRBV2 and TRBJ2-1; the D is unclear. V shed 8 bases and J shed 7 bases, with 21 bases lying between them. The CDR3 covers 15 residues. The germline CDR1 and CDR2 sequences are SNHLY and FYNNEI. CDR3 coding DNA: TGTGCCAGCCATTTCCGGGCCTCACTGGGGAATGAGCAGTTCTTC. It yields the protein CASHFRASLGNEQFF.

This clonotype appeared many times. The chain recombines TRBV11-2 with TRBJ2-7; D is unclear. This CDR3 comprises 13 residues. Germline values: CDR1 SGHAT, CDR2 FQNNGV. The germline V and J ends were trimmed by 1 base and 3 bases, with 7 bases remaining between them. In DNA form, the CDR3 reads TGTGCCAGCAGCTTAGCGCAGGACTACGAGCAGTACTTC. As protein: CASSLAQDYEQYF.

This clonotype was counted at least ten times. The chain employs TRBV9 and TRBJ2-5, with 8 bases matching TRBD1. Germline V CDR1 and CDR2: SGDLS, YYNGEE. The V gene end was trimmed by 4 bases and the J gene end by 2 bases; junction bases not matched to a gene: 7. The CDR3 totals 15 residues. Written as DNA, the CDR3 is TGTGCCAGCAGCACTCACAGGGGGGCTCAAGAGACCCAGTACTTC. Amino acid sequence: CASSTHRGAQETQYF.

This clonotype was observed at least ten times. The chain combines TRBV11-3 with TRBJ2-3; 9 bases align to TRBD2. Germline CDR1 reads SGHNT; CDR2 reads YENEEA. With 5 bases clipped from V and 1 base from J, the junction kept 10 bases outside the gene matches. The CDR3 totals 17 residues. The CDR3 sequence: CASSLRSRTSGTDTQYF. In DNA, the CDR3 is TGTGCCAGCAGCCTCCGATCGCGGACTAGCGGCACAGATACGCAGTATTTT.

In this sample, this clonotype turned up many times. This chain links TRBV5-1 with TRBJ2-1; tentatively, D is TRBD1 (5 bases). This CDR3 has 16 residues. From germline, CDR1 is SGHRS and CDR2 YFSETQ. V gave up 0 bases and J gave up 2 bases, with 12 bases separating them. The CDR3 region is CASSLAAGLPYNEQFF. Written as DNA, the CDR3 is TGCGCCAGCAGCTTGGCGGCAGGGCTACCCTACAATGAGCAGTTCTTC.

Concerning this clonotype itself: Since a far larger clone is one base different, this is likely a read error. The V gene is TRBV12-3 or TRBV12-4, the J gene TRBJ2-2; D gene ambiguous. This CDR3 spans 12 amino acids. With 7 bases removed from V and 1 base from J, the gap between germline ends came to 4 bases. CDR3 DNA sequence: TGTGCCAGCACCCAGAACACCGGGGAGCTGTTTTTT. As protein: CASTQNTGELFF.

In this sample, this clonotype turned up many times. V usage is TRBV20-1 and J usage is TRBJ2-7; 8 bases are shared with TRBD1. Germline-derived CDR1 and CDR2 are DFQATT and SNEGSKA (reference sequence). The CDR3 has 13 residues. DNA of the CDR3: TGCAGCGTGCAAGGGGACAGGTCCTACGAGCAGTACTTC. Translation gives CSVQGDRSYEQYF.